This T cell receptor beta chain was found in a study of T cells after yellow fever vaccination. Whole-study results and caveats: The secondary response showed a weaker magnitude and a faster peak, day 5 versus 15. From the bulk population, abundant clonotypes could contaminate and appear within FACS-sorted repertoires.

CDR1 SGHNT and CDR2 YYREEE come from the germline V gene (reference sequence). Trimming cost V 4 bases and J 0 bases, with 11 bases left between them. This CDR3 spans 16 amino acids. From the 5' RACE reads, TCRdb called clonotypes with MiXCR, one entry per CDR3 protein. The sample lists about 220,000 distinct CDR3 sequences; roughly 6.3% were seen once. This clonotype has only a few counts. Its target is unknown. The material sequenced was CD4+ T cells sorted from PBMCs, taken on the day of the yellow fever booster vaccination. The chain combines TRBV5-4 with TRBJ2-6; D could derive from TRBD1 or TRBD2 (5 bases each). The sequence came from a man younger than 45 who received the YFV17D yellow fever vaccine. CDR3 sequence: CASSHGTPSGANVLTF. The CDR3 DNA sequence: TGTGCCAGCAGCCATGGGACCCCCTCTGGGGCCAACGTCCTGACTTTC. The full variable domain, rest sourced from reference TRBV5-4 and TRBJ2-6, is ETGVTQSPTHLIKTRGQQVTLRCSSQSGHNTVSWYQQALGQGPQFIFQYYREEENGRGNFPPRFSGLQFPNYSSELNVNALELDDSALYLCASSHGTPSGANVLTFGAGSRLTVL.